These 27 T cell receptor beta chains were sequenced from one sample in a study of blood T cell repertoires in COVID-19. The data were produced by immunoSEQ multiplex PCR, yet TCRdb's version contains in-frame clones alone and is incomplete. This table has some 100,000 clones, around nine tenths appearing once. The sequenced sample consisted of peripheral blood. Receptors were obtained from a woman in her seventies with acute or convalescent COVID-19.

The CDR3 sequence is CASSLGDPGYYGYTF. DNA for the CDR3: TGTGCCAGCAGTTTAGGGGATCCGGGGTACTATGGCTACACCTTC. The chain recombines TRBV27 with TRBJ1-2; D remains ambiguous. From germline, CDR1 is MNHEY and CDR2 SMNVEV (reference sequence). V shed 2 bases and J shed 3 bases, with 13 bases lying between them. The CDR3 loop spans 15 amino acids.

The genes are TRBV3-1 (or the pseudogene TRBV3-2) and TRBJ2-7; TRBD1 is a possible D gene (5 bases). CDR1 is LGHDT, CDR2 YNNKEL, per germline (reference sequence). This CDR3 has 17 residues. Trimming cost V 1 base and J 2 bases, with 18 bases left between them. The DNA of the CDR3 is TGTGCCAGCAGCCAAGCGTCCAGGGTCCGTTATCCCTACGAGCAGTACTTC. This codes for CASSQASRVRYPYEQYF.

CDR3 loop: CASSPIAGGLVKNIQYF. CDR3 nucleotide sequence: TGTGCCAGCAGTCCCATAGCGGGAGGGTTGGTCAAAAACATTCAGTACTTC. The chain joins TRBV27 to TRBJ2-4; 11 nucleotides align to TRBD2. The V and J ends lost 5 bases and 3 bases, in that order; junction bases with no gene match: 9. Germline assignment: CDR1 MNHEY and CDR2 SMNVEV (reference sequence). The CDR3 extends over 17 amino acids.

V usage is TRBV6-1 and J usage is TRBJ2-3; 12 bases align to TRBD2. The germline V gene has CDR1 MNHNS and CDR2 SASEGT. This CDR3 is built from 18 residues. Trimming removed 6 bases from V and 0 bases from J; junction bases left unmatched: 10. This CDR3 is CASREPRTSGTSTDTQYF. The CDR3 bases are TGTGCCAGCAGGGAACCTCGGACTAGCGGGACTAGCACAGATACGCAGTATTTT.

This clone occurred a few times. V and J are TRBV7-2 and TRBJ2-1; TRBD2 might be the D (5 bases). Trimming pared 5 bases from V and 8 bases from J, leaving 10 bases between. The CDR3 runs 12 residues. Germline values: CDR1 SGHTA, CDR2 FQGNSA. In DNA form, the CDR3 reads TGTGCCAGCAGCCCAACTAGGGATGAGCAGTTCTTC. It is translated as CASSPTRDEQFF.

This CDR3 is CASSLASGLINEKLFF. In DNA, the CDR3 is TGTGCCAGCAGCTTAGCCTCAGGGTTGATTAATGAAAAACTGTTTTTT. This rearrangement joins TRBV7-9 to TRBJ1-4; D perhaps matches TRBD1 (5 bases). From germline, CDR1 is SEHNR and CDR2 FQNEAQ (reference sequence). Trimming took 0 bases from V and 4 from J, leaving 12 bases between them. The CDR3 extends over 16 amino acids.

This clone was counted once. CDR3 sequence: CAWSSDEQYF. CDR3 DNA: TGTGCCTGGAGTTCGGACGAGCAGTACTTC. The gene calls are TRBV30 and TRBJ2-7; D not certain. This CDR3 region has 10 residues. Germline-derived CDR1 and CDR2 are GTSNPN and SVGIG (reference sequence). The ends were cut back, 2 bases at V and 5 bases at J, with 4 bases in the middle.

V and J are TRBV19 and TRBJ1-2, with TRBD1 matching 9 bases. CDR3 length: 14 amino acids. J was trimmed by 7 bases and V by 6 bases; bases with no gene match: 9. CDR1 and CDR2 (germline): LNHDA, SQIVND (reference sequence). Here the CDR3 DNA reads TGTGCCAGTAGCATTGGACAGGGGAGGTTTGGCTACACCTTC. It specifies CASSIGQGRFGYTF.

Ten or more counts support this clone. The chain is built from TRBV13 and TRBJ2-2, with a tentative D call TRBD1 (7 bases). The CDR3 is 14 residues long. V lost 5 bases and J lost 7, with 14 bases in between. The germline V gene has CDR1 PRHDT and CDR2 FYEKMQ (reference sequence). CDR3 coding DNA: TGTGCCAGCAGCCTGGAGGGGGCAGGCGGGGAGCTGTTTTTT. Translating it yields CASSLEGAGGELFF.

This chain joins TRBV9 and TRBJ1-4, with D possibly being TRBD1 (6 bases). The length of the CDR3 is 17 residues. The germline CDR1 and CDR2 sequences are SGDLS and YYNGEE. The V end lost 4 bases, the J end lost 4 bases, and 20 bases lay between the germline ends. The CDR3: CASSRTEGRNGNEKLFF. CDR3 DNA: TGTGCCAGCAGCAGGACAGAAGGGCGCAACGGTAATGAAAAACTGTTTTTT.

V is TRBV4-1 and J is TRBJ2-7; possibly TRBD2 for D (5 bases). With 1 base removed from V and 4 bases from J, the gap between germline ends came to 17 bases. The CDR3 length is 16 residues. The V gene's germline CDR1 is MGHRA and CDR2 YSYEKL. CDR3 residues: CASSQGNRGDSYEQYF. Here the CDR3 DNA reads TGCGCCAGCAGCCAAGGAAACCGGGGTGACTCGTACGAGCAGTACTTC.

CDR3 loop: CASSLVALAGTGELFF. In DNA form, the CDR3 reads TGCGCCAGCAGCTTGGTTGCTCTAGCGGGTACCGGGGAGCTGTTTTTT. The chain links TRBV5-1 to TRBJ2-2; 8 bases are shared with TRBD2. Germline V gene sequence: CDR1 SGHRS, CDR2 YFSETQ. The V segment lost 0 bases and the J segment 5 bases; nucleotides outside the gene matches: 6. The CDR3 loop spans 16 amino acids.

The chain carries TRBV7-9 and TRBJ2-3; D might be TRBD1 (6 bases). V dropped 3 bases and J dropped 3 bases, with 16 bases sitting between them. The CDR3 runs to 16 residues. CDR1 is SEHNR and CDR2 is FQNEAQ in the germline V gene (reference sequence). The CDR3 reads CASSLNRVWGTDTQYF. The CDR3, as DNA: TGTGCCAGCAGCTTGAACAGGGTTTGGGGTACAGATACGCAGTATTTT. Together with reference TRBV7-9 and TRBJ2-3, the CDR3 gives the full variable domain: DTGVSQNPRHKITKRGQNVTFRCDPISEHNRLYWYRQTLGQGPEFLTYFQNEAQLEKSRLLSDRFSAERPKGSFSTLEIQRTEQGDSAMYLCASSLNRVWGTDTQYFGPGTRLTVL.

This chain connects TRBV5-6 to TRBJ1-2; TRBD1 matches at 8 bases. The germline gives CDR1 SGHDT, CDR2 YYEEEE. V was clipped by 4 bases and J by 0 bases; unmatched bases: 8. This CDR3 region has 16 residues. The CDR3 bases are TGTGCCAGCAGCATGCCCGGGACAGGACCTAACTATGGCTACACCTTC. Translating gives CASSMPGTGPNYGYTF.

The chain uses TRBV25-1 and TRBJ2-1; 9 nucleotides line up with TRBD1. V lost 4 bases, J lost 2 bases, and 3 bases stayed unmatched. This CDR3 contains 15 residues. CDR1 is MGHDK, CDR2 SYGVNS, per germline. The CDR3, as DNA: TGTGCCAGCAGTGTCGGACAGGGGCCCTACAATGAGCAGTTCTTC. Its translation: CASSVGQGPYNEQFF.

The chain combines TRBV12-3 or TRBV12-4 with TRBJ2-7; the D gene is possibly TRBD2 (5 bases). Trimming shortened V by 3 bases and J by 6 bases, and 12 bases separated the two germline ends. The CDR3 loop spans 13 amino acids. CDR3 in amino acids: CASSFLASGEQYF. The CDR3, as DNA: TGTGCCAGCAGTTTTCTAGCATCGGGCGAGCAGTACTTC.

This rearrangement joins TRBV11-2 to TRBJ1-6; D may be TRBD1 (6 bases). The CDR3 consists of 14 residues. V gave up 3 bases and J gave up 7 bases, with 10 bases separating them. CDR1 and CDR2 from the germline V gene are SGHAT and FQNNGV. The CDR3 loop reads CASSLGQPNSPLHF. CDR3 nucleotides: TGTGCCAGCAGCTTGGGACAACCAAATTCACCCCTCCACTTT.

This chain links TRBV5-1 with TRBJ2-7; perhaps TRBD1 as D (6 bases). V was pared by 0 bases and J by 6 bases, with 13 bases between. The germline V gene has CDR1 SGHRS and CDR2 YFSETQ. This CDR3 is 14 amino acids long. CDR3 DNA: TGCGCCAGCAGCTTGGTAATGGGGGCAAGCGAGCAGTACTTC. Residues: CASSLVMGASEQYF.

This chain uses TRBV6-1 with TRBJ1-2, with 7 bases lining up with TRBD1. The V gene end was trimmed by 1 base and the J gene end by 8 bases; junction bases not matched to a gene: 7. Germline-derived CDR1 and CDR2 are MNHNS and SASEGT. The CDR3 spans 14 residues. The CDR3 is CASSEGGTAPGYTF. The CDR3 bases are TGTGCCAGCAGTGAAGGGGGGACAGCGCCGGGCTACACCTTC.

The chain combines TRBV23-1 with TRBJ2-1; D call uncertain. TRBV23-1 is sorted into the ORF group, with uncertain function. This CDR3 comprises 19 residues. The V end lost 2 bases, the J end lost 0 bases, and 20 bases lay between the germline ends. This CDR3 reads CASSQPTPHEESSYNEQFF. The CDR3 DNA sequence: TGCGCCAGCAGTCAACCAACGCCACACGAGGAGAGCTCCTACAATGAGCAGTTCTTC.

The chain carries TRBV28 and TRBJ2-1, with 7 bases matching TRBD1. This CDR3 region has 17 residues. Trimming removed 1 base from V and 0 bases from J; junction bases left unmatched: 6. CDR1 and CDR2 (germline): MDHEN, SYDVKM. CDR3 nucleotide sequence: TGTGCCAGCAGTTTATCGGACAGGACTGTCTCCTACAATGAGCAGTTCTTC. Translating it yields CASSLSDRTVSYNEQFF.

This clone has only one observation. This chain connects TRBV7-3 to TRBJ2-1; D call uncertain. The V end was cut by 2 bases, the J end by 9 bases, with 5 bases between. CDR3 length: 11 residues. Looked up from germline, CDR1 is SGHTA and CDR2 is FQGTGA. The CDR3 reads CASSLGGEQFF. CDR3 DNA: TGTGCCAGCAGCTTAGGCGGTGAGCAGTTCTTC.

The rearrangement joins TRBV6-5 to TRBJ2-7; 11 positions match TRBD1. Germline V gene lookup returns CDR1 MNHEY and CDR2 SVGAGI. This CDR3 has 13 amino acids. V gave up 10 bases and J gave up 7 bases; unmatched junction bases: 9. The CDR3 protein is CAITDRGLSEQYF. DNA for the CDR3: TGTGCCATTACGGACAGGGGGCTTAGTGAGCAGTACTTC.

The chain recombines TRBV7-9 with TRBJ2-1; 8 nucleotides align to TRBD2. V was pared by 5 bases and J by 7 bases, with 10 bases of the junction left unmatched. The V gene's germline CDR1 is SEHNR and CDR2 FQNEAQ (reference sequence). The CDR3 covers 15 residues. The CDR3 spells CASSATSGGWNEQFF. As DNA, the CDR3 is TGTGCCAGCAGCGCTACTAGCGGCGGGTGGAATGAGCAGTTCTTC.

The genes are TRBV19 and TRBJ2-5; 7 bases are shared with TRBD1. Germline V CDR1 and CDR2: LNHDA, SQIVND (reference sequence). V shed 0 bases and J 4 bases; nucleotides not matched to a gene: 8. The CDR3 is 16 residues long. The CDR3 loop is CASSIDTAGGGETQYF. Written as DNA, the CDR3 is TGTGCCAGTAGTATAGATACGGCAGGGGGTGGAGAGACCCAGTACTTC. Using reference TRBV19 and TRBJ2-5 for the parts outside the CDR3, the full variable domain is DGGITQSPKYLFRKEGQNVTLSCEQNLNHDAMYWYRQDPGQGLRLIYYSQIVNDFQKGDIAEGYSVSREKKESFPLTVTSAQKNPTAFYLCASSIDTAGGGETQYFGPGTRLLVL.

V usage is TRBV2 and J usage is TRBJ2-7, with 8 bases matching TRBD1. The CDR3 extends over 14 amino acids. CDR1 is SNHLY and CDR2 is FYNNEI in the germline V gene. Trimming at V came to 8 bases and at J to 3 bases, leaving 9 bases not matched to a gene. The CDR3, as DNA: TGTGCCAGCCAGGCGGACAGGGCACTCTACGAGCAGTACTTC. Translated, it gives CASQADRALYEQYF.

The chain uses TRBV21-1 and TRBJ2-5; no DNA check was done on the table's D call, TRBD2. TRBV21-1 counts as a pseudogene. The CDR3 consists of 13 residues. DNA of the CDR3: TGTGCCAGCAGCAAATGTGATAGAGAGACCCAGTACTTC. This codes for CASSKCDRETQYF.